This T cell receptor (beta chain) stems from a study of technical replicates of blood from several donors. V lost 2 bases and J lost 13; bases outside the gene matches: 7. Germline V gene sequence: CDR1 MNHNY, CDR2 SVGAGI (reference sequence). The CDR3 extends over 14 amino acids. The protocol was immunoSEQ multiplex PCR, while the TCRdb copy is restricted to in-frame clones and leaves out a portion. The sample lists tens of thousands of clones; 95% to 98% were seen once. The chain uses TRBV6-6 and TRBJ1-6; 8 bases line up with TRBD1. The sequencing sample was made of T cells isolated from PBMCs. The clonotype comes from a human donor in good health. CDR3 in DNA: TGTGCCAGCAGTTACCTCGGACAGGGAGGGCCCCTCCACTTT. Translated: CASSYLGQGGPLHF.